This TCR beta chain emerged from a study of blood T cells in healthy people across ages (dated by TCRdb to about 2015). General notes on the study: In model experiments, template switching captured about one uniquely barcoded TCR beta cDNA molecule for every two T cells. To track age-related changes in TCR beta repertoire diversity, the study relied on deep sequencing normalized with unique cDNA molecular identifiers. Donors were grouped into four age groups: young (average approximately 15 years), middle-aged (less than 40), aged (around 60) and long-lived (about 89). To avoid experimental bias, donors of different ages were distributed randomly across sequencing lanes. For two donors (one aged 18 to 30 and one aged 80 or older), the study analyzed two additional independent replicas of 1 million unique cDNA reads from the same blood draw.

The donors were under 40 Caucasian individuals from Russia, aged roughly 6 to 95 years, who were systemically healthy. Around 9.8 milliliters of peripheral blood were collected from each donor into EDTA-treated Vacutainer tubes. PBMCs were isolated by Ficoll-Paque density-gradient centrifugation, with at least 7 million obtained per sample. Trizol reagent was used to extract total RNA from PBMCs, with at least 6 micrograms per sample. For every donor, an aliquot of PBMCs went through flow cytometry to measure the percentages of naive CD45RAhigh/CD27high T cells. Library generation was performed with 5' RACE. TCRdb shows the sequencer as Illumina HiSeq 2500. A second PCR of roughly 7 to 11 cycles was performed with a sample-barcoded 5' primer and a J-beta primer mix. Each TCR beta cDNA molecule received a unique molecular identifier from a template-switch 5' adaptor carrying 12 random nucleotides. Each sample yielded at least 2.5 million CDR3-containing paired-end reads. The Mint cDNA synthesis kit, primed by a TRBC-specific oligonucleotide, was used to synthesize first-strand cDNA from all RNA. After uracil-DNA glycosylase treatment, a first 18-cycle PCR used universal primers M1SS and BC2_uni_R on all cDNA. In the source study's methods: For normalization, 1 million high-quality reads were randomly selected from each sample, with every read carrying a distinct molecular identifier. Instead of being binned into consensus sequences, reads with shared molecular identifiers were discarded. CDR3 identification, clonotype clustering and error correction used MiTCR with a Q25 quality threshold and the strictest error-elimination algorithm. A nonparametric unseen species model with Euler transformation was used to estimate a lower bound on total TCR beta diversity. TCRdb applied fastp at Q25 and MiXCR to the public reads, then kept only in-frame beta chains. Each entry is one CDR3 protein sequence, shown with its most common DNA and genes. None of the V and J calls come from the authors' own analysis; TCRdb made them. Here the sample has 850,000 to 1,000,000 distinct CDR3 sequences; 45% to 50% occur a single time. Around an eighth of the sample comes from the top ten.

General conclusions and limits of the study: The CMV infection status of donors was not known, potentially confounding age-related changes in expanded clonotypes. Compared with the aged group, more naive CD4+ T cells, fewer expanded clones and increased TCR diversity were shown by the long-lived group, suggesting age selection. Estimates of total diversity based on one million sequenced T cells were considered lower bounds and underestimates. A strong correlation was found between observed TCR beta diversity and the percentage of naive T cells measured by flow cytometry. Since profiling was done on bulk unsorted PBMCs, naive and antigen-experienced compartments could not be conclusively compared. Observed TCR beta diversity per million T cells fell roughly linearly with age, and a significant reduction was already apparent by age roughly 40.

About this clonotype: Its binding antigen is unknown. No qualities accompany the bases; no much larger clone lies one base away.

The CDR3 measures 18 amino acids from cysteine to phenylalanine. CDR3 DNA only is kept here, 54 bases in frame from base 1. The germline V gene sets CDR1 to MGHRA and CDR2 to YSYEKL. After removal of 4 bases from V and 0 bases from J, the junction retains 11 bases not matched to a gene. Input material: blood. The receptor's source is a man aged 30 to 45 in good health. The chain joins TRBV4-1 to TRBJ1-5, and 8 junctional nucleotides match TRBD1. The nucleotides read TGCGCCAGCAGCCCCACGACAGGGGTCCTCTTTAGCAATCAGCCCCAGCATTTT. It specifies CASSPTTGVLFSNQPQHF.